The 26 T cell receptor beta chains listed next were all sequenced from one sample in a study of T cell responses to AZD1222 COVID-19 vaccine. The protocol was immunoSEQ multiplex PCR, while the TCRdb copy is restricted to in-frame clones and leaves out a portion. The data show approximately 96,000 clones, under 95% seen once. This specimen consisted of peripheral blood, obtained 28 days after the second AZD1222 dose. These receptors were obtained from an adult who received the AZD1222 COVID-19 vaccine.

This clone was seen a single time. V is TRBV5-4 and J is TRBJ1-1, with D tentatively TRBD1 (5 bases). The germline V gene encodes CDR1 SGHNT and CDR2 YYREEE (reference sequence). Trimming removed 0 bases at V and 4 bases at J, with 7 bases between. The CDR3 has 13 residues. In DNA form, the CDR3 reads TGTGCCAGCAGCTTGGTGGGGGTCACTGAAGCTTTCTTT. This translates into CASSLVGVTEAFF.

This chain's CDR3 is CASNLAGGPGNEQFF. The DNA for the CDR3 is TGTGCCAGCAACCTAGCGGGAGGGCCAGGCAATGAGCAGTTCTTC. The chain has TRBV4-2 and TRBJ2-1; 12 nucleotides line up with TRBD2. V shed 7 bases, J shed 6 bases, and the junction held 7 bases outside the gene matches. The CDR3 consists of 15 residues. Germline V gene lookup returns CDR1 LGHNA and CDR2 YNFKEQ.

The chain carries TRBV2 and TRBJ2-3, with TRBD2 matching over 8 bases. The J segment lost 6 bases and the V segment lost 10 bases, leaving 12 bases of the junction unmatched. CDR3 length equals 14 residues. Germline CDR1 and CDR2: SNHLY and FYNNEI. CDR3 in amino acids: CAILSGLVSDTQYF. The CDR3 DNA follows: TGTGCCATATTATCGGGACTAGTTTCCGATACGCAGTATTTT.

The rearrangement joins TRBV12-5 to TRBJ1-1, with D uncertain. This CDR3 contains 12 residues. Per germline, CDR1 LGHNT and CDR2 FRNRAP. V lost 5 bases to trimming and J lost 1 base, with 5 bases between them. CDR3 residues: CASGLQNTEAFF. Written as DNA, the CDR3 is TGTGCTAGTGGTCTCCAGAACACTGAAGCTTTCTTT.

The chain combines TRBV7-9 with TRBJ1-1, with D maybe TRBD1 (6 bases). Deletions cut 4 bases from V and 0 bases from J, with 9 bases between. The V gene's germline CDR1 is SEHNR and CDR2 FQNEAQ (reference sequence). The CDR3 runs 14 residues. CDR3 coding DNA: TGTGCCAGCAGCTGGGGACACTTGAACACTGAAGCTTTCTTT. This translates into CASSWGHLNTEAFF.

This sequence joins TRBV9 and TRBJ2-1, with D perhaps matching TRBD2 (6 bases). CDR3 length equals 17 residues. V lost 4 bases and J 4 bases, leaving 21 bases between the germline ends. From germline, CDR1 is SGDLS and CDR2 YYNGEE. CDR3: CASSLTGGGNSYNEQFF. The CDR3 bases are TGTGCCAGCAGCCTAACAGGCGGAGGGAATTCGTACAATGAGCAGTTCTTC.

This chain uses TRBV6-2 or TRBV6-3 with TRBJ2-7; maybe TRBD1 (5 bases). There are 13 residues in the CDR3. The germline gives CDR1 MNHEY, CDR2 SVGEGT. V was shortened by 5 bases and J by 2 bases, with 10 bases between the two germline ends. This CDR3 reads CASSVTVTYEQYF. As DNA, the CDR3 is TGTGCCAGCAGTGTGACAGTTACCTACGAGCAGTACTTC.

Of note for this clone: The sample contains more than one DNA sequence encoding this CDR3. The chain carries TRBV28 and TRBJ1-2, with 8 nucleotides matching TRBD1. The V and J ends lost 5 bases and 5 bases, in that order; junction bases with no gene match: 1. The CDR3 has 12 amino acids. The germline V gene has CDR1 MDHEN and CDR2 SYDVKM. CDR3 amino acids: CASSDRGYGYTF. For the CDR3, the DNA is TGTGCCAGCAGTGACAGGGGTTATGGCTACACCTTC.

The J gene is TRBJ1-1, the V gene TRBV19; 9 bases fit TRBD1. The junction had 6 bases not matched to a gene; V was cut back by 5 bases and J by 5 bases. The CDR3 is 14 amino acids. Germline values: CDR1 LNHDA, CDR2 SQIVND (reference sequence). CDR3 loop: CASSPDRGNTEAFF. Written as DNA, the CDR3 is TGTGCCAGTAGTCCCGACAGGGGGAATACTGAAGCTTTCTTT.

J is TRBJ2-3 and V is TRBV9; D unclear. V shed 2 bases and J shed 2 bases, with 9 bases lying between them. The CDR3 runs to 14 residues. Germline assignment: CDR1 SGDLS and CDR2 YYNGEE. CDR3 nucleotides: TGTGCCAGCAGCGTTTTTCTCTCCACAGATACGCAGTATTTT. This codes for CASSVFLSTDTQYF.

The chain carries TRBV9 and TRBJ2-1; 10 bases map to TRBD2. The trim removed 1 base at V and 4 bases at J, leaving 5 bases unmatched. Germline V gene sequence: CDR1 SGDLS, CDR2 YYNGEE. CDR3 length: 16 residues. CDR3 in DNA: TGTGCCAGCAGCGTAAAAGGACTAGCGGTGTACAATGAGCAGTTCTTC. Its translation is CASSVKGLAVYNEQFF.

The V gene is TRBV7-3, the J gene TRBJ1-2; no firm D call. Germline CDR1 reads SGHTA; CDR2 reads FQGTGA. The CDR3 consists of 13 residues. V lost 2 bases to trimming and J lost 0 bases, with 4 bases between them. The CDR3 region is CASSLEANYGYTF. CDR3 coding DNA: TGTGCCAGCAGCTTAGAAGCTAACTATGGCTACACCTTC.

This chain joins TRBV5-4 and TRBJ1-1; D is undetermined. Germline V gives CDR1 SGHNT, CDR2 YYREEE (reference sequence). V was clipped by 9 bases and J by 1 base, with 16 bases between them. CDR3 length equals 14 residues. DNA for the CDR3: TGTGCCACTACACTTCTGAACGGGAACACTGAAGCTTTCTTT. Protein product: CATTLLNGNTEAFF.

This chain connects TRBV18 to TRBJ1-2; 11 bases match TRBD1. Unmatched junction bases numbered 9, after V lost 1 base and J lost 2 bases. The length of the CDR3 is 18 residues. CDR1 and CDR2 from the germline V gene are KGHSH and LQKENI. Here the CDR3 DNA reads TGTGCCAGCTCACCACTATTGGGACAGGGGGGCAAGAACTATGGCTACACCTTC. Translation: CASSPLLGQGGKNYGYTF.

The rearrangement joins TRBV5-1 to TRBJ1-4, with D unclear. Trimming removed 4 bases at V and 5 bases at J, with 9 bases between. The CDR3 spans 13 residues. CDR1 and CDR2 from the germline V gene are SGHRS and YFSETQ. The CDR3 DNA is TGCGCCAGCAGCGGCGGGCGGAATGAAAAACTGTTTTTT. Protein sequence: CASSGGRNEKLFF.

This chain joins TRBV18 and TRBJ1-5, with D perhaps matching TRBD1 (6 bases). In germline, CDR1 is KGHSH, CDR2 LQKENI. V lost 3 bases and J 5 bases, leaving 8 bases between the germline ends. This CDR3 spans 13 amino acids. CDR3 residues: CASSPRGDQPQHF. CDR3 nucleotide sequence: TGTGCCAGCTCACCCAGGGGAGATCAGCCCCAGCATTTT.

The V and J genes are TRBV25-1 and TRBJ1-2; a weak D match, TRBD1 (5 bases). V was clipped by 4 bases and J by 8 bases, with 17 bases between them. Germline assignment: CDR1 MGHDK and CDR2 SYGVNS. The CDR3 extends over 14 amino acids. CDR3 sequence (DNA): TGTGCCAGCAGTGCGGCGGGGGGGACCCGAGGCTACACCTTC. Translated: CASSAAGGTRGYTF.

The chain carries TRBV10-2 and TRBJ1-3; D remains ambiguous. Germline values: CDR1 WSHSY, CDR2 SAAADI. The CDR3 is 13 amino acids. Trimming cost V 6 bases and J 3 bases, with 9 bases left between them. Here the CDR3 DNA reads TGCGCCAGCAGAGTGTCGTTTGGAAACACCATATATTTT. As protein: CASRVSFGNTIYF.

The chain carries TRBV4-1 and TRBJ2-1; D may correspond to TRBD1 or TRBD2 (5 bases each). The CDR3 length is 16 residues. The ends were cut back, 1 base at V and 7 bases at J, with 17 bases in the middle. Germline V gene data show CDR1 as MGHRA and CDR2 as YSYEKL. The CDR3 DNA follows: TGCGCCAGCAGCCAAGTCCACACTAGAGGGGTTAATGAGCAGTTCTTC. It specifies CASSQVHTRGVNEQFF.

The chain links TRBV27 to TRBJ2-3; 11 bases line up with TRBD2. The V and J ends lost 5 bases and 9 bases, in that order; junction bases with no gene match: 10. From germline, CDR1 is MNHEY and CDR2 SMNVEV (reference sequence). The CDR3 has 15 residues. This chain's CDR3 is CASSPPPLAGETQYF. CDR3 DNA: TGTGCCAGCAGTCCGCCCCCACTAGCGGGGGAAACGCAGTATTTT.

This chain connects TRBV3-1 (or the pseudogene TRBV3-2) to TRBJ1-5, with D possibly TRBD1 on 5 matching bases. This CDR3 has 17 residues. Germline CDR1 LGHDT, CDR2 YNNKEL (reference sequence). Trimming removed 3 bases from V and 0 bases from J, with 15 bases in between. CDR3 protein: CASSQGPQDLSNQPQHF. In nucleotides, the CDR3 is TGTGCCAGCAGCCAGGGACCCCAAGACCTTAGCAATCAGCCCCAGCATTTT.

CDR3 sequence (DNA): TGCGCCAGCAGCCAGGAGAGTAATTCACCCCTCCACTTT. Translated: CASSQESNSPLHF. V is TRBV4-1 and J is TRBJ1-6; D gene uncertain. The CDR3 runs 13 residues. V shed 3 bases and J shed 6 bases, with 6 bases lying between them. Germline assignment: CDR1 MGHRA and CDR2 YSYEKL.

This clone has a single count. The rearrangement links TRBV4-1 to TRBJ1-5, with no clear D. This CDR3 has 17 residues. The V end lost 1 base, the J end lost 4 bases, and 17 bases lay between the germline ends. Germline lookup yields CDR1 MGHRA and CDR2 YSYEKL. For the CDR3, the DNA is TGCGCCAGCAGCCAAGTCGGCAGTCGACTGAGGAATCAGCCCCAGCATTTT. As protein: CASSQVGSRLRNQPQHF.

The chain carries TRBV30 and TRBJ1-5; D gene uncertain. V lost 3 bases to trimming and J lost 3 bases, with 15 bases between them. This CDR3 region has 15 residues. In germline, CDR1 is GTSNPN, CDR2 SVGIG (reference sequence). The CDR3: CAWRPTWGVNQPQHF. In DNA, the CDR3 is TGTGCCTGGAGACCGACCTGGGGTGTCAATCAGCCCCAGCATTTT. The full variable domain, completed using reference TRBV30 and TRBJ1-5, is SQTIHQWPATLVQPVGSPLSLECTVEGTSNPNLYWYRQAAGRGLQLLFYSVGIGQISSEVPQNLSASRPQDRQFILSSKKLLLSDSGFYLCAWRPTWGVNQPQHFGDGTRLSIL.

Only one count was recorded for this clone. The CDR3 spells CASRDSGTGREQYF. The CDR3, as DNA: TGTGCCAGCAGAGATAGCGGGACGGGTAGGGAGCAGTACTTC. The chain couples TRBV6-6 to TRBJ2-7, with TRBD2 identical over 8 bases. Germline CDR1 reads MNHNY; CDR2 reads SVGAGI (reference sequence). V dropped 6 bases and J dropped 7; count of bases not matched to a gene: 11. This CDR3 has 14 residues.

V and J are TRBV11-2 and TRBJ1-1; D uncertain. Trimming stripped 3 bases from V and 1 base from J, with 6 bases between. The CDR3 is made up of 13 amino acids. Per the germline V gene, CDR1 is SGHAT and CDR2 is FQNNGV. This CDR3 is CASSLERNTEAFF. CDR3 sequence (DNA): TGTGCCAGCAGCTTGGAGAGGAACACTGAAGCTTTCTTT.